This TCR beta chain appears in the sequencing data of a study of regulatory T cells in long-lasting Graves disease (dated by TCRdb to the early 2020s). Background for the entire study: Antithyroid drugs had been taken for less than 3 months by newly diagnosed Graves' disease patients. Peripheral blood TCR sequencing and RNA sequencing compared persistent Graves' disease patients with newly diagnosed Graves' disease patients. The study was registered as a clinical trial and conducted in China. TCR sequencing covered about 13 persistent and approximately 20 newly diagnosed Graves' disease patients, some 33 samples in total. Results and caveats for the whole study, not just this receptor: The study examined only peripheral blood because the primary lesion, thyroid tissue, could not be accessed. Persistent disease showed preferential use of TRBV28, TRBJ1-2 and TRBJ2-5, whereas newly diagnosed disease favored TRBV20-1 and TRBJ2-1. The small sample size was acknowledged by the authors as a limitation that may reduce accuracy. Persistent Graves' disease patients showed lower TCR Shannon entropy and fewer highly expanded clones than newly diagnosed patients, suggesting clonal expansion. Sequencing and analysis were limited to the TCR beta chain. Patients with persistent disease shared more public clonotypes (roughly 2,900) than newly diagnosed patients did (around 1,000).

The library was generated by multiplex PCR. Instrument used: Illumina HiSeq 4000. CDR3 regions were amplified by Arm-PCR with iRepertoire HTBI primers to construct TCR beta libraries. Gel purification was performed on PCR products prior to sequencing. Processing in the source paper ran as follows. Across samples, roughly 60 TRBV and around 15 TRBJ segments were identified and used for gene usage analysis of CDR3 amino acid clonotypes. Filtered high-quality paired reads were merged into contigs using COPE and FqMerger. Contigs were aligned with BLAST to IMGT TRBV, TRBD and TRBJ reference genes, and CDR3 was defined per IMGT. Any clonotype with a frequency above 0.1% was counted as a highly expanded clone. Repertoire diversity was measured by Shannon entropy, and V-J evenness by the Gini coefficient. Clonotypes shared by more than one individual were considered public. The public reads were reprocessed in TCRdb via fastp at Q25 and MiXCR, keeping in-frame beta chains. Rows are unified per CDR3 protein, each entry keeping the most common DNA and genes. These V and J calls derive from TCRdb rather than the authors' analysis. The sample table records hundreds of thousands of distinct CDR3 sequences; around 15% of these occur just once. Around a sixth of the sample comes from the top ten.

The time point label, read with the paper, signifies: newly diagnosed GD, antithyroid drugs for less than 3 months. RNA was extracted from PBMCs in TRIzol for both TCR sequencing and RNA sequencing. The diagnosis of Graves' disease followed American Thyroid Association guidelines. Recruitment of patients was carried out at an endocrinology department in Xi'an, China. Each patient gave around 9.2 milliliters of peripheral blood, collected in an EDTA anticoagulant tube. PBMCs were isolated by Ficoll Paque Plus density gradient separation without further T cell sorting. An Agilent 2100 Bioanalyzer and agarose gel were used to check RNA quality, and a NanoDrop 2000 was used to measure RNA concentration. This clonotype has just a few counts. What this receptor recognizes is not known. No much larger clone exists at a distance of one base, and base qualities are not known. The germline V gene provides CDR1 MDHEN and CDR2 SYDVKM. The CDR3 sequence holds 12 residues, the cysteine and phenylalanine included. Kept here is only the CDR3 DNA, which spans 36 bases and is read in frame from base 1. Trimming costs V 3 bases and J 7 bases, and their ends lie 10 bases apart.

Separately, the same data were catalogued under a study of T cells in Graves' hyperthyroidism and ophthalmopathy. The second study reports: A patient counted as having stable Graves' hyperthyroidism if no progression to ophthalmopathy occurred over 18 months of follow-up. Hyperthyroidism patients were newly diagnosed, with disease duration under 2 months, and aged 18 to 65 years. The study excluded patients with uncontrolled infections, other autoimmune diseases, pregnancy or lactation. Diagnoses relied on clinical symptoms, serum thyroxine and TRAb, thyroid ultrasound and orbital computed tomography. The TCR CDR3 was subjected to a first round of RT-PCR using the HTBI primer set and the Qiagen OneStep RT-PCR kit. Most expanded thyroid clonotypes (frequency above 0.001) were also found in blood, which suggests that blood repertoires may mirror thyroid immune responses. A 13 V-J signature model separated ophthalmopathy from stable hyperthyroidism, with about 88% sensitivity and approximately 81% specificity in cross-validation and 80%/75% in testing. During validation, the model predicted progression to ophthalmopathy a median of approximately 6 months ahead of onset, with around 71% sensitivity and under 85% specificity. To identify TCR V-J signatures that set the groups apart, the researchers used a discovery cohort of 100 patients, made up of under 45 with Graves' ophthalmopathy and around 58 with stable Graves' hyperthyroidism. Prospective prediction of ophthalmopathy was tested in an independent validation cohort of some 19 hyperthyroidism patients and 17 patients who later progressed to ophthalmopathy. The approximately 100 discovery patients were randomly divided into training and test sets at a 7:3 ratio. In addition, the study compared T-cell repertoires in thyroid tissue and in blood from roughly 6 Graves' hyperthyroidism patients. After sampling, hyperthyroidism patients received methimazole starting at 30 mg daily, and ophthalmopathy patients received high-dose intravenous methylprednisolone. The libraries were constructed in a second round of multiplex PCR and then size-selected and purified. The libraries were sequenced on an Illumina HiSeq2000 using paired-end 100 bp reads. SOAPnuke was used to process the raw data, throwing out any read that contained adapters or uncalled bases, had a mean Phred below 15, or lacked an exact constant-primer or identifier match. COPE v1.2.5 was used to merge high-quality paired reads, and clonotypes were defined as unique nucleotide sequences. MiTCR v1.1 was used to align clonotypes to the IMGT TRBV, TRBD and TRBJ reference segments. Analysis was restricted to V-J combinations with a frequency above 0.0001, which covered 98% to 99.2% of repertoires. The TCS score was defined as F50 (clonal expansion) divided by E x V (chaos), with BLOSUM62-based TCRdist calculated between CDR3 peptides within each V-J. Welch's t-statistics and random forest reduced just over 500 V-J features to 13, which were used in a naive Bayes classifier (R e1071). No statistical method was used to fix the sample size in advance, and group allocation was not hidden from the investigators. The paper reports TCR Vbeta CDR3 sequencing of about 140 peripheral blood samples: around 45 ophthalmopathy, over 70 hyperthyroidism and some 17 progressor patients.

This TCR derives from a woman in her 30s with Graves disease. Donor details come from another sample of the same person, matched by shared clones. The rearrangement combines TRBV28 with TRBJ2-7; the D region possibly corresponds to TRBD2 (5 bases align). Sequenced here: peripheral blood mononuclear cells (PBMCs), sampled at new diagnosis, from a patient treated with antithyroid drugs. The CDR3 has the sequence CASSFGRGEQYF. At the DNA level, the sequence is TGTGCCAGCAGTTTCGGACGGGGAGAGCAGTACTTC.